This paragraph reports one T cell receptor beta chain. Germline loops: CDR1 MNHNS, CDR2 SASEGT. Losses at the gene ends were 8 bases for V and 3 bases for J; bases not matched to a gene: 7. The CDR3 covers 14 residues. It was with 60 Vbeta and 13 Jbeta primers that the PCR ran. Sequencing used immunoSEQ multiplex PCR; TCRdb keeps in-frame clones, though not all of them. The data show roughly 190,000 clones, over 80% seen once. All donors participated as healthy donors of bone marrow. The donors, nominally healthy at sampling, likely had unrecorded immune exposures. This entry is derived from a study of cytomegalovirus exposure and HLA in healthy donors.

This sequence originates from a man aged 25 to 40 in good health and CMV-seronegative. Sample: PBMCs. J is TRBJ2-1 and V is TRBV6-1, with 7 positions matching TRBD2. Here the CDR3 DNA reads TGTGCCAGCGCGGGAACTAGCGTCTACAATGAGCAGTTCTTC. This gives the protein CASAGTSVYNEQFF.